These 24 T cell receptor beta chains share one sample of origin, sequenced in a study of blood T cell repertoires in COVID-19. Sequenced by immunoSEQ multiplex PCR; TCRdb stores in-frame clones only, minus some. The table has 310,000 or so clones, approximately 89% seen once; the top ten hold around a tenth. Sequencing was performed on PBMCs or T cells enriched from blood (not recorded which). These TCRs come from a woman in her thirties or forties who had recovered from COVID-19.

This clone was counted once. The chain recombines TRBV7-3 with TRBJ1-6; D not certain. V was pared by 1 base and J by 7 bases, with 5 bases between. CDR1 is SGHTA, CDR2 FQGTGA, per germline. This CDR3 is built from 13 residues. The chain's CDR3 is CASSLMRNSPLHF. The DNA of the CDR3 is TGTGCCAGCAGCTTAATGCGCAATTCACCCCTCCACTTT.

The chain employs TRBV7-6 and TRBJ1-1, with D possibly matching TRBD1 (5 bases). The germline V and J ends were trimmed by 5 bases and 0 bases, with 13 bases remaining between them. The CDR3 is 15 amino acids. The germline V gene encodes CDR1 SGHVS and CDR2 FNYEAQ. The CDR3: CASSPFMTVNTEAFF. CDR3 DNA: TGTGCCAGCAGCCCATTTATGACAGTGAACACTGAAGCTTTCTTT.

The chain has TRBV14 and TRBJ2-3; 7 bases map to TRBD1. V trimming: 4 bases; J trimming: 2 bases; junction bases outside the gene matches: 3. CDR3 length: 14 amino acids. CDR1 and CDR2 from the germline V gene are SGHDN and FVKESK. The CDR3 bases are TGTGCCAGCAGCCCCACAGGGGTCACAGATACGCAGTATTTT. Protein sequence: CASSPTGVTDTQYF.

V and J are TRBV12-3 or TRBV12-4 and TRBJ1-1, with 8 bases lining up with TRBD1. The CDR3 has 13 residues. V dropped 5 bases and J dropped 3; count of bases not matched to a gene: 2. CDR3 region: CASSVDRDTEAFF. The CDR3 bases are TGTGCCAGCAGTGTGGACAGGGACACTGAAGCTTTCTTT.

The CDR3 DNA sequence: TGTGCCAGCCGCTTAAGCGGGAGGGCTTTCGAGCAGTACTTC. Amino acids: CASRLSGRAFEQYF. V and J are TRBV27 and TRBJ2-7, with 10 bases aligning to TRBD2. Unmatched junction bases numbered 10, after V lost 8 bases and J lost 6 bases. From germline, CDR1 is MNHEY and CDR2 SMNVEV (reference sequence). The CDR3 totals 14 residues.

CDR3 loop: CASSASGPYGYTF. CDR3 DNA sequence: TGTGCCAGCAGTGCGTCAGGGCCCTATGGCTACACCTTC. The rearrangement joins TRBV28 to TRBJ1-2, with D tentatively TRBD1 (5 bases). The V gene's germline CDR1 is MDHEN and CDR2 SYDVKM. This CDR3 has 13 residues. V lost 5 bases and J lost 4, with 11 bases in between.

V gene TRBV4-3 combines with J gene TRBJ2-1, with 7 bases identical to TRBD1. J lost 4 bases, V lost 0 bases, and 9 bases had no gene match. Germline V gene sequence: CDR1 LGHNA, CDR2 YSLEER. The CDR3 contains 17 residues. CDR3 in amino acids: CASSQDSPGTAYNEQFF. Written as DNA, the CDR3 is TGCGCCAGCAGCCAAGATTCTCCCGGGACAGCATACAATGAGCAGTTCTTC.

The V and J genes are TRBV24-1 and TRBJ2-7; 7 bases fit TRBD1. Losses at the gene ends were 4 bases for V and 2 bases for J; bases not matched to a gene: 7. Germline V CDR1 and CDR2: KGHDR, SFDVKD. This CDR3 contains 15 residues. The CDR3 is CATSDPGQLPYEQYF. As DNA, the CDR3 is TGTGCCACCAGTGACCCGGGACAGTTACCCTACGAGCAGTACTTC.

This chain connects TRBV15 to TRBJ2-5; 11 bases line up with TRBD2. The V gene's germline CDR1 is LNHNV and CDR2 YYDKDF (reference sequence). The V and J ends lost 3 bases and 2 bases, in that order; junction bases with no gene match: 2. This CDR3 has 15 amino acids. CDR3 residues: CATSRTSGVQETQYF. CDR3 coding DNA: TGTGCCACCAGCAGGACTAGCGGGGTGCAAGAGACCCAGTACTTC. Looking up the rest from reference TRBV15 and TRBJ2-5 gives the full variable domain: DAMVIQNPRYQVTQFGKPVTLSCSQTLNHNVMYWYQQKSSQAPKLLFHYYDKDFNNEADTPDNFQSRRPNTSFCFLDIRSPGLGDTAMYLCATSRTSGVQETQYFGPGTRLLVL.

The chain recombines TRBV7-2 with TRBJ2-5; the match to TRBD1 covers 8 bases. This CDR3 is built from 15 residues. Unmatched junction bases numbered 10, after V lost 5 bases and J lost 5 bases. Germline CDR1 reads SGHTA; CDR2 reads FQGNSA. In DNA, the CDR3 is TGTGCCAGCAGCCCAGACAGGGGCCCTTCGGAGACCCAGTACTTC. This translates into CASSPDRGPSETQYF.

The V and J genes are TRBV3-1 (or the pseudogene TRBV3-2) and TRBJ1-1; the D is unclear. Germline lookup yields CDR1 LGHDT and CDR2 YNNKEL (reference sequence). V lost 2 bases, J lost 4 bases, and 17 bases lay in between. The CDR3 length is 16 residues. CDR3 nucleotide sequence: TGTGCCAGCAGCCAACCCCGGCCTGGGAGTGGCACTGAAGCTTTCTTT. Translated: CASSQPRPGSGTEAFF.

This clone was picked up a small number of times. As DNA, the CDR3 is TGTGCCAGCAGTCCTGGACAGGGGGCCTTTAGTGAAAAACTGTTTTTT. This gives the protein CASSPGQGAFSEKLFF. The chain recombines TRBV28 with TRBJ1-4; 11 nucleotides agree with TRBD1. V trimming: 5 bases; J trimming: 7 bases; junction bases outside the gene matches: 9. The CDR3 is made up of 16 amino acids. CDR1 is MDHEN and CDR2 is SYDVKM in the germline V gene.

The V call is TRBV19, the J call TRBJ1-1; no reliable D call. The CDR3 sequence is 10 residues long. Germline CDR1 and CDR2: LNHDA and SQIVND (reference sequence). Trimming cost V 10 bases and J 9 bases, with 12 bases left between them. CDR3 protein: CATENGKAFF. The CDR3 coding sequence is TGTGCCACCGAGAACGGTAAAGCTTTCTTT.

This clone was seen only once. This chain connects TRBV11-2 to TRBJ2-3; tentative D call: TRBD2 (5 bases). CDR1 is SGHAT and CDR2 is FQNNGV in the germline V gene. Trimming took 5 bases from V and 2 from J, leaving 14 bases between them. This CDR3 contains 15 residues. The CDR3 coding sequence is TGTGCCAGCAGCCCGGTTTTAGGACTCACAGATACGCAGTATTTT. Amino acids: CASSPVLGLTDTQYF.

The chain uses TRBV19 and TRBJ1-1, with 7 positions matching TRBD1. The germline CDR1 and CDR2 sequences are LNHDA and SQIVND (reference sequence). This CDR3 has 13 amino acids. V gave up 9 bases and J gave up 2 bases; unmatched junction bases: 6. This CDR3 is CASEGQLNTEAFF. CDR3 sequence (DNA): TGTGCCAGCGAGGGACAGCTTAACACTGAAGCTTTCTTT.

This clone was observed a single time. This CDR3 reads CASSLAPGERGELFF. The CDR3, as DNA: TGTGCCAGCAGCTTAGCGCCAGGGGAGCGGGGGGAGCTGTTTTTT. The rearrangement uses TRBV7-2 and TRBJ2-2; D might be TRBD1 (6 bases). Germline lookup yields CDR1 SGHTA and CDR2 FQGNSA. The CDR3 totals 15 residues. Trimming stripped 0 bases from V and 8 bases from J, with 13 bases between. Drawing the rest from reference TRBV7-2 and TRBJ2-2, the complete variable domain is GAGVSQSPSNKVTEKGKDVELRCDPISGHTALYWYRQSLGQGLEFLIYFQGNSAPDKSGLPSDRFSAERTGGSVSTLTIQRTQQEDSAVYLCASSLAPGERGELFFGEGSRLTVL.

The chain employs TRBV19 and TRBJ1-3; D unresolved. V gave up 5 bases and J gave up 2 bases, with 16 bases separating them. Germline values: CDR1 LNHDA, CDR2 SQIVND (reference sequence). The CDR3 is 16 amino acids. CDR3 bases: TGTGCCAGTAGTCACCCGGGGAGGGCCCCTGGAAACACCATATATTTT. This gives the protein CASSHPGRAPGNTIYF.

CDR3 DNA: TGCGCCAGCAGCTTGGGGACAGGGGAGGTGAGGAAAGGAGCTTTCTTT. Amino acids: CASSLGTGEVRKGAFF. The chain is built from TRBV5-1 and TRBJ1-1, with 9 nucleotides matching TRBD1. Germline V gene lookup returns CDR1 SGHRS and CDR2 YFSETQ. V gave up 0 bases and J gave up 10 bases; unmatched junction bases: 13. This CDR3 is built from 16 residues.

This sequence joins TRBV12-3 or TRBV12-4 and TRBJ2-5, with D uncertain. This CDR3 comprises 12 residues. V lost 6 bases, J lost 5 bases, and 10 bases lay in between. In nucleotides, the CDR3 is TGTGCCAGCAGCCCCACGAGGGAGACCCAGTACTTC. Translation gives CASSPTRETQYF.

The chain couples TRBV11-3 to TRBJ1-2; 7 bases map to TRBD1. The length of the CDR3 is 14 residues. V lost 4 bases, J lost 5 bases, and 7 bases stayed unmatched. Germline V gives CDR1 SGHNT, CDR2 YENEEA. The CDR3 region has the DNA TGTGCCAGCAGCTCACTGACAGGGCGTTATGGCTACACCTTC. As protein: CASSSLTGRYGYTF.

V is TRBV4-3 and J is TRBJ2-6; 7 positions agree with TRBD1. Germline lookup yields CDR1 LGHNA and CDR2 YSLEER. The CDR3 has 17 amino acids. The V segment lost 2 bases and the J segment 0 bases; nucleotides outside the gene matches: 4. CDR3 in DNA: TGCGCCAGCAGCCAAAGGACAGGCAACTCTGGGGCCAACGTCCTGACTTTC. Amino acid sequence: CASSQRTGNSGANVLTF.

The chain has TRBV7-2 and TRBJ2-1; 7 bases align to TRBD2. Germline V gives CDR1 SGHTA, CDR2 FQGNSA. J lost 4 bases, V lost 6 bases, and 6 bases had no gene match. The CDR3 covers 14 residues. The CDR3 DNA sequence: TGTGCCAGCAGTTTGAGCGGGACTTACAATGAGCAGTTCTTC. This encodes CASSLSGTYNEQFF.

The chain joins TRBV6-2 or TRBV6-3 to TRBJ2-7; 14 bases agree with TRBD2. The V gene's germline CDR1 is MNHEY and CDR2 SVGEGT. J lost 4 bases, V lost 4 bases, and 3 bases had no gene match. The CDR3 is made up of 15 amino acids. The CDR3 is CASSFGTSGGYEQYF. DNA for the CDR3: TGTGCCAGCAGTTTTGGGACTAGCGGGGGTTACGAGCAGTACTTC.

V usage is TRBV30 and J usage is TRBJ1-2; D gene uncertain. Germline CDR1 GTSNPN, CDR2 SVGIG (reference sequence). The CDR3 has 17 residues. V lost 2 bases to trimming and J lost 4 bases, with 23 bases between them. The CDR3 spells CAWSLPTGEGLIYGYTF. CDR3 sequence (DNA): TGTGCCTGGAGTCTACCAACGGGTGAAGGACTGATCTATGGCTACACCTTC.